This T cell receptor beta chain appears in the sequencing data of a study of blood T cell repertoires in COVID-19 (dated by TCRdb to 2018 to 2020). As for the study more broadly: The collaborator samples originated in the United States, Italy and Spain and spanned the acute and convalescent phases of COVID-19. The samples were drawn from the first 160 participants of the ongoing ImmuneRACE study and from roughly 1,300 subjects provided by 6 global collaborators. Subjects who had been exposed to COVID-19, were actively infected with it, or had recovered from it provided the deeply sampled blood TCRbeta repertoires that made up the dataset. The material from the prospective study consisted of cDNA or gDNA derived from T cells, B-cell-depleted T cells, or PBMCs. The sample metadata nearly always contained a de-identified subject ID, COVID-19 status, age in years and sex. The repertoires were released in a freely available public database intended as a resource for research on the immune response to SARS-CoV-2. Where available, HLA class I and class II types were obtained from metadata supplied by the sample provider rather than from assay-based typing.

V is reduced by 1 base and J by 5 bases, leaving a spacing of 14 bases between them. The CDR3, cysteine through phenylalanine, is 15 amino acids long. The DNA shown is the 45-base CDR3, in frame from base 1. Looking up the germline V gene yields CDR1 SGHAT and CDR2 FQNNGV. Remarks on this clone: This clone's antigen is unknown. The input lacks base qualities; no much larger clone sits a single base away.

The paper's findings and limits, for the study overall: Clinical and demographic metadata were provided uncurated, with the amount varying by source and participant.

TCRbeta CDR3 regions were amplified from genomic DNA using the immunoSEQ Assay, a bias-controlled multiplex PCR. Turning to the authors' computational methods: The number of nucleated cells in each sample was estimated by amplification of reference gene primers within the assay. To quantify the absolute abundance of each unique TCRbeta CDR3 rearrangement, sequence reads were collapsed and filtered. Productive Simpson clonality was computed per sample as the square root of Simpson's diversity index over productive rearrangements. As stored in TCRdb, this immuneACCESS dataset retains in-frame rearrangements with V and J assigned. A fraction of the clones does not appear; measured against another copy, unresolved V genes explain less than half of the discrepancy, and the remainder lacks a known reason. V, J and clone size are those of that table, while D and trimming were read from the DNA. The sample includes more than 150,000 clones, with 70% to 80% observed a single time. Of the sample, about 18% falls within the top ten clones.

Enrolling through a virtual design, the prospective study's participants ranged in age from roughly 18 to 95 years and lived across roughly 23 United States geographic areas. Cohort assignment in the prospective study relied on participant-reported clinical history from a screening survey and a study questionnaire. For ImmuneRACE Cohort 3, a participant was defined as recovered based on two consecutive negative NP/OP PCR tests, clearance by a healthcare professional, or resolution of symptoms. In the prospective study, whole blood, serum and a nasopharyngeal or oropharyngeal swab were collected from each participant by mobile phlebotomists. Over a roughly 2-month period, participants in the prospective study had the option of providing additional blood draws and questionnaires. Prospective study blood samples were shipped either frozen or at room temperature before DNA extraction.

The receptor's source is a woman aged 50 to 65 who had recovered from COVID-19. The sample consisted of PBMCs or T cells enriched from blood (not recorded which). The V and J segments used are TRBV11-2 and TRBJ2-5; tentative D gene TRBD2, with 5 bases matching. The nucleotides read TGTGCCAGCAGCTTAGGTGGGCTAGCCGGGGAGACCCAGTACTTC. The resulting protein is CASSLGGLAGETQYF.